Shown below are 17 T cell receptor beta chains from a single sample sequenced in a study of T cell responses to AZD1222 COVID-19 vaccine. Libraries were prepared by immunoSEQ multiplex PCR; TCRdb keeps only in-frame clonotypes and omits some of them. Of 100,000 to 120,000 clones listed, around nine tenths were seen once; the top ten hold almost 2.5%. This sample comprised peripheral blood, obtained 28 days after the second AZD1222 dose. All receptors come from an adult who received the AZD1222 COVID-19 vaccine.

The chain uses TRBV5-4 and TRBJ1-2, with TRBD1 matching 8 bases. The CDR3 has 14 amino acids. The ends lost 4 bases at V and 6 bases at J; junction bases unmatched: 8. CDR1 is SGHNT, CDR2 YYREEE, per germline (reference sequence). The CDR3 DNA is TGTGCCAGCAGCGTCGGACAGGGTGGGAATGGCTACACCTTC. Translating gives CASSVGQGGNGYTF.

The chain is built from TRBV10-2 and TRBJ1-3; D might be TRBD1 (5 bases). Trimming pared 5 bases from V and 4 bases from J, leaving 15 bases between. The CDR3 spans 15 residues. Germline CDR1 and CDR2: WSHSY and SAAADI. CDR3: CASSNNQGSGNTIYF. CDR3 DNA sequence: TGCGCCAGCAGTAATAACCAGGGTTCGGGAAACACCATATATTTT.

This chain connects TRBV7-2 to TRBJ2-3, with D possibly being TRBD2 (6 bases). There are 14 residues in the CDR3. Trimming shortened V by 1 base and J by 3 bases, and 8 bases separated the two germline ends. Per germline, CDR1 SGHTA and CDR2 FQGNSA. CDR3 sequence: CASSLESGTDTQYF. The CDR3 bases are TGTGCCAGCAGCTTAGAGAGCGGGACAGATACGCAGTATTTT.

The J gene is TRBJ1-2, the V gene TRBV5-1, with D perhaps matching TRBD1 (6 bases). Between the trimmed V and J ends, which lost 0 bases and 8 bases, there was a span of 17 bases. The germline CDR1 and CDR2 sequences are SGHRS and YFSETQ. There are 15 residues in the CDR3. The CDR3 nucleotides read TGCGCCAGCAGCTTGGACAGAACAGGGTTTCGGGGCTACACCTTC. Translating it yields CASSLDRTGFRGYTF.

This chain uses TRBV5-1 with TRBJ2-3; D possibly corresponds to TRBD1 (6 bases). The V end was cut by 5 bases, the J end by 6 bases, with 13 bases between. This CDR3 has 13 residues. CDR1 SGHRS and CDR2 YFSETQ come from the germline V gene. This CDR3 reads CASRQGTTDTQYF. For the CDR3, the DNA is TGCGCCAGCAGACAGGGTACAACGGATACGCAGTATTTT.

V gene TRBV10-3 combines with J gene TRBJ1-4, with D perhaps TRBD1 (6 bases). Germline V CDR1 and CDR2: ENHRY, SYGVKD. V lost 6 bases and J 6 bases, leaving 14 bases between the germline ends. The CDR3 contains 14 residues. Written as DNA, the CDR3 is TGTGCCATCAGACGGACAGAGGGGGATGAAAAACTGTTTTTT. Translation: CAIRRTEGDEKLFF.

This sequence joins TRBV13 and TRBJ2-7, with TRBD1 matching over 7 bases. The germline gives CDR1 PRHDT, CDR2 FYEKMQ (reference sequence). V was clipped by 4 bases and J by 5 bases; unmatched bases: 8. The CDR3 is 14 residues long. Here the CDR3 reads CASSYTDRVNEQYF. CDR3 nucleotide sequence: TGTGCCAGCAGCTACACAGACAGGGTTAACGAGCAGTACTTC.

V and J are TRBV7-3 and TRBJ2-2; D possibly corresponds to TRBD2 (5 bases). Germline V gene lookup returns CDR1 SGHTA and CDR2 FQGTGA. There are 14 residues in the CDR3. Trimming took off 5 bases at V and 8 bases at J, with 15 bases between the two ends. This CDR3 is CASSPTGNAGELFF. The CDR3 region has the DNA TGTGCCAGCAGCCCCACGGGAAATGCGGGGGAGCTGTTTTTT.

The gene calls are TRBV4-1 and TRBJ2-7, with no clear D. The length of the CDR3 is 15 residues. Trimming left V 1 base short and J 0 bases short, with 10 bases between. Germline-derived CDR1 and CDR2 are MGHRA and YSYEKL. CDR3 in DNA: TGCGCCAGCAGCCAAGGTCAGACACGCTCCTACGAGCAGTACTTC. It is translated as CASSQGQTRSYEQYF.

This rearrangement joins TRBV5-1 to TRBJ1-1; D call uncertain. V lost 4 bases, J lost 5 bases, and 24 bases lay in between. Germline CDR1 reads SGHRS; CDR2 reads YFSETQ. The CDR3 is made up of 17 amino acids. The CDR3, as DNA: TGCGCCAGCAGCGGCTCCCGAACGGGGTTAACGGTAACTGAAGCTTTCTTT. It yields the protein CASSGSRTGLTVTEAFF.

This chain links TRBV28 with TRBJ1-5; 12 bases are a match to TRBD1. Losses at the gene ends were 8 bases for V and 8 bases for J; bases not matched to a gene: 7. CDR1 and CDR2 (germline): MDHEN, SYDVKM. The CDR3 has 14 amino acids. The CDR3 loop reads CASGPGQGAEPQHF. CDR3 coding DNA: TGTGCCAGCGGACCGGGACAGGGGGCTGAGCCCCAGCATTTT.

The rearrangement uses TRBV5-1 and TRBJ2-5, with 8 nucleotides matching TRBD1. The germline V gene encodes CDR1 SGHRS and CDR2 YFSETQ. V gave up 2 bases and J gave up 2 bases; unmatched junction bases: 5. The CDR3 loop spans 15 amino acids. The CDR3 spells CASSFLTGGQETQYF. The CDR3 DNA reads as TGCGCCAGCAGCTTTCTAACAGGGGGTCAAGAGACCCAGTACTTC.

Only one count was recorded for this clone. J is TRBJ2-2 and V is TRBV2; possibly TRBD1 for D (6 bases). The CDR3 is 15 residues long. The V and J ends lost 7 bases and 2 bases respectively, with 14 bases between them. Per germline, CDR1 SNHLY and CDR2 FYNNEI. CDR3 DNA sequence: TGTGCCAGCAATACCGGGACACCTAACACCGGGGAGCTGTTTTTT. The encoded protein is CASNTGTPNTGELFF.

CDR3: CASSTTGQPNSPLHF. The CDR3 region has the DNA TGTGCCAGCAGCACCACGGGACAGCCTAATTCACCCCTCCACTTT. The V gene is TRBV7-6, the J gene TRBJ1-6, with 7 bases matching TRBD1. Germline CDR1 is SGHVS and CDR2 is FNYEAQ. The ends lost 5 bases at V and 6 bases at J; junction bases unmatched: 7. The CDR3 spans 15 residues.

The V gene is TRBV18, the J gene TRBJ1-6; no clear D. The V end lost 8 bases, the J end lost 2 bases, and 13 bases lay between the germline ends. CDR1 and CDR2 (germline): KGHSH, LQKENI. The CDR3 covers 15 residues. CDR3 DNA: TGTGCCAGCGGAGAAGCGGGGACCTATAATTCACCCCTCCACTTT. It codes for CASGEAGTYNSPLHF.

The V call is TRBV7-2, the J call TRBJ1-2, with D unresolved. CDR1 and CDR2 (germline): SGHTA, FQGNSA. The CDR3 totals 15 residues. The germline V and J ends were trimmed by 4 bases and 3 bases, with 15 bases remaining between them. As DNA, the CDR3 is TGTGCCAGCAGCTCCTCCTCGGCAAGTTACTATGGCTACACCTTC. Translation gives CASSSSSASYYGYTF.

This chain uses TRBV6-2 or TRBV6-3 with TRBJ2-5, with D perhaps TRBD2 (6 bases). V lost 0 bases and J 5 bases, leaving 10 bases between the germline ends. Germline CDR1 and CDR2: MNHEY and SVGEGT. This CDR3 region has 14 residues. The CDR3 loop is CASSYSGTPETQYF. DNA of the CDR3: TGTGCCAGCAGTTACTCCGGGACTCCCGAGACCCAGTACTTC.